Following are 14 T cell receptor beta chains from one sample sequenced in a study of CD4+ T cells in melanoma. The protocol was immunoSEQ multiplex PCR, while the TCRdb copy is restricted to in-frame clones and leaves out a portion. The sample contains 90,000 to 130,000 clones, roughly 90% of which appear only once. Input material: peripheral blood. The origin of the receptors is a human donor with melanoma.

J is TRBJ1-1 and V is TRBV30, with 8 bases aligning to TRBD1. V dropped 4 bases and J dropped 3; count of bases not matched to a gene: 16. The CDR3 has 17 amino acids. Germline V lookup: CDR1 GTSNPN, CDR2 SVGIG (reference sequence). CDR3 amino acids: CAWNFPRGPYEDTEAFF. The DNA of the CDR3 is TGTGCCTGGAATTTCCCCAGGGGGCCCTATGAGGACACTGAAGCTTTCTTT.

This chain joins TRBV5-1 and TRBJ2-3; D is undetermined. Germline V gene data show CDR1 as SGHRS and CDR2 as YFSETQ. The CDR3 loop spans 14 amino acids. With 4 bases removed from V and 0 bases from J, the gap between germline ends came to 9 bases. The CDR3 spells CASSVQASTDTQYF. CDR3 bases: TGCGCCAGCAGCGTTCAGGCTAGCACAGATACGCAGTATTTT.

The CDR3 spells CASRGNRGIYEKLFF. The DNA for the CDR3 is TGTGCCAGCAGGGGGAACAGGGGGATATATGAAAAACTGTTTTTT. The chain carries TRBV6-5 and TRBJ1-4; TRBD1 matches at 8 bases. This CDR3 region has 15 residues. Trimming at V came to 6 bases and at J to 6 bases, leaving 9 bases not matched to a gene. In germline, CDR1 is MNHEY, CDR2 SVGAGI.

The CDR3 nucleotides are TGCGCCAGCAGCCCTGGACTAGCGGAACGAAAGGTTTTATTTACCTACAATGAGCAGTTCTTC. Encoded protein: CASSPGLAERKVLFTYNEQFF. The chain combines TRBV4-3 with TRBJ2-1, with 10 bases lining up with TRBD2. Germline CDR1 is LGHNA and CDR2 is YSLEER. J lost 2 bases, V lost 4 bases, and 20 bases had no gene match. The length of the CDR3 is 21 residues.

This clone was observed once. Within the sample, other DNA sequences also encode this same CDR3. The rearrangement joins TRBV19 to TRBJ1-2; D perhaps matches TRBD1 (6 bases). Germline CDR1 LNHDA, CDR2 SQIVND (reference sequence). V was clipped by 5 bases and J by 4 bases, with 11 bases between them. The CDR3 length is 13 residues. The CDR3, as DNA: TGTGCCAGTAGTCCCCAGGGGTTCTATGGCTACACCTTC. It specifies CASSPQGFYGYTF.

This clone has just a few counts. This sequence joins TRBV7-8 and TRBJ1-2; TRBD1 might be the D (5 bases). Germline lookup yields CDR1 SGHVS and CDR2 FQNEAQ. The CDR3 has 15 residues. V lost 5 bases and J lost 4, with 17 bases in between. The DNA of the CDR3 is TGTGCCAGCAGCCCTACCACGGGGGGAGGCTATGGCTACACCTTC. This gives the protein CASSPTTGGGYGYTF.

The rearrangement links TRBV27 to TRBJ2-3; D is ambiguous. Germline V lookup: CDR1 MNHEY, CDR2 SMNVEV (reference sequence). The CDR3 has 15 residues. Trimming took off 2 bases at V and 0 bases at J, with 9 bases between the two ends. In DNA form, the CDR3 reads TGTGCCAGCAGTTTAGCCTCCCCTAGCACAGATACGCAGTATTTT. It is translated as CASSLASPSTDTQYF.

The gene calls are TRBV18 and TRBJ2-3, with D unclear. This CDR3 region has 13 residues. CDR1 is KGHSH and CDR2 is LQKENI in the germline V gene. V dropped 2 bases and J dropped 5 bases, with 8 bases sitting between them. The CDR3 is CASSPLRVDTQYF. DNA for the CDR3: TGTGCCAGCTCACCATTAAGGGTAGATACGCAGTATTTT. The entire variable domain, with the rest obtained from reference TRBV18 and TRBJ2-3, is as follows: NAGVMQNPRHLVRRRGQEARLRCSPMKGHSHVYWYRQLPEEGLKFMVYLQKENIIDESGMPKERFSAEFPKEGPSILRIQQVVRGDSAAYFCASSPLRVDTQYFGPGTRLTVL.

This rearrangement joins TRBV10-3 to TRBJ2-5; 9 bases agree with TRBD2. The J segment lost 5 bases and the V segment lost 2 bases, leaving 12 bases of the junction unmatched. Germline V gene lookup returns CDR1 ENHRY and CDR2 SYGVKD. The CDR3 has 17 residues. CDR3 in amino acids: CAISEGQRGDRGETQYF. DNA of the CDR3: TGTGCCATCAGTGAGGGCCAGCGGGGGGACCGGGGGGAGACCCAGTACTTC.

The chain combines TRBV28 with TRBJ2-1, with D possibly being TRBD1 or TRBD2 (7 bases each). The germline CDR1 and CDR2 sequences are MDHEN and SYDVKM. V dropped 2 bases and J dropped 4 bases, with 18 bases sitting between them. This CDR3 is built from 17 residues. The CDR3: CASSLMGGDRLYNEQFF. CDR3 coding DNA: TGTGCCAGCAGTTTAATGGGGGGGGACAGACTTTACAATGAGCAGTTCTTC.

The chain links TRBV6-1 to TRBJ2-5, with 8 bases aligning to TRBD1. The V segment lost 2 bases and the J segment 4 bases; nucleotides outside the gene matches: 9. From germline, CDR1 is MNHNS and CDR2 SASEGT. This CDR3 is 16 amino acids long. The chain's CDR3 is CASSESLGQGGETQYF. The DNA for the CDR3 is TGTGCCAGCAGTGAATCCCTAGGACAGGGTGGAGAGACCCAGTACTTC.

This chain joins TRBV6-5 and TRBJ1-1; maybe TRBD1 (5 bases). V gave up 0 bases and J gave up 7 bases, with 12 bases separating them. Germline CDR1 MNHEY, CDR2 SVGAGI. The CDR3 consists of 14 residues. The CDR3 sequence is CASSYSPGHLEAFF. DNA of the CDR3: TGTGCCAGCAGTTACTCCCCAGGACACCTTGAAGCTTTCTTT.

CDR3 coding DNA: TGTGCCAGCAGCCCCCCTAGCGGGAGTACCGCCGGGGAGCTGTTTTTT. This encodes CASSPPSGSTAGELFF. The rearrangement links TRBV7-8 to TRBJ2-2; 10 bases line up with TRBD2. This CDR3 has 16 amino acids. The V gene's germline CDR1 is SGHVS and CDR2 FQNEAQ. The ends lost 5 bases at V and 6 bases at J; junction bases unmatched: 9.

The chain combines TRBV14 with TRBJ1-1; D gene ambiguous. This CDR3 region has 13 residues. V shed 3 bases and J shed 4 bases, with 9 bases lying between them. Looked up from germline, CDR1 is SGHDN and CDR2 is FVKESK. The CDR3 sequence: CASSQGRRTEAFF. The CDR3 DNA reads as TGTGCCAGCAGCCAGGGCCGACGCACTGAAGCTTTCTTT.